The rows below give T cell receptor beta chains drawn from one sample of a study of blood T cell repertoires in COVID-19. TCRdb's copy holds only in-frame clones and misses some; the assay was immunoSEQ multiplex PCR. The sample holds some 200,000 clones, about 87% seen once. Sequenced input: PBMCs or T cells enriched from blood (not recorded which). Source of these receptors: a woman aged 30 to 39 who had recovered from COVID-19. CDR3s include the opening cysteine and the closing phenylalanine or tryptophan. Fields, in order: clone size, CDR3 length, D gene, J gene, V gene, CDR3 protein, CDR3 DNA. The D gene is left open where the match is weak. Clone sizes are given selectively: once, few, many, or a class where the clone is expanded.

abundance: .
len: 13
d_gene: TRBD1
j_gene: TRBJ2-7
v_gene: TRBV29-1
CDR3aa: CSVRQGGIYEQYF
CDR3nt: TGCAGCGTTAGACAGGGGGGTATCTACGAGCAGTACTTC

abundance: .
len: 12
d_gene: .
j_gene: TRBJ1-4
v_gene: TRBV7-9
CDR3aa: CASSLQAEKLFF
CDR3nt: TGTGCCAGCAGCTTACAGGCTGAAAAACTGTTTTTT

abundance: .
len: 14
d_gene: TRBD1
j_gene: TRBJ1-2
v_gene: TRBV5-8
CDR3aa: CASSSDRSNYGYTF
CDR3nt: TGTGCCAGCAGCTCGGACAGGTCCAACTATGGCTACACCTTC

abundance: .
len: 15
d_gene: .
j_gene: TRBJ1-1
v_gene: TRBV4-1
CDR3aa: CASSQDPGMGTEAFF
CDR3nt: TGCGCCAGCAGCCAAGATCCGGGGATGGGAACTGAAGCTTTCTTT

abundance: .
len: 16
d_gene: .
j_gene: TRBJ1-5
v_gene: TRBV11-3
CDR3aa: CASTFRPGVCNQPQHF
CDR3nt: TGTGCCAGCACCTTCCGTCCAGGGGTTTGCAATCAGCCCCAGCATTTT

abundance: .
len: 15
d_gene: .
j_gene: TRBJ1-1
v_gene: TRBV7-9
CDR3aa: CASSLDTPSEVGAFF
CDR3nt: TGTGCCAGCAGCTTAGATACGCCCTCGGAGGTGGGAGCTTTCTTT

abundance: .
len: 14
d_gene: .
j_gene: TRBJ1-6
v_gene: TRBV3-1/TRBV3-2
CDR3aa: CASSQEGGGSPLHF
CDR3nt: TGTGCCAGCAGCCAAGAGGGAGGTGGGTCACCCCTCCACTTT

abundance: .
len: 13
d_gene: TRBD1
j_gene: TRBJ1-2
v_gene: TRBV28
CDR3aa: CATLDRSDYGYTF
CDR3nt: TGTGCCACCCTGGACAGGAGCGACTATGGCTACACCTTC

abundance: once
len: 13
d_gene: .
j_gene: TRBJ1-2
v_gene: TRBV7-3
CDR3aa: CASSLDKNYGYTF
CDR3nt: TGTGCCAGCAGCTTAGACAAAAACTATGGCTACACCTTC

abundance: .
len: 14
d_gene: TRBD1
j_gene: TRBJ2-3
v_gene: TRBV29-1
CDR3aa: CSTRQGMGTDTQYF
CDR3nt: TGCAGCACCCGACAGGGGATGGGCACAGATACGCAGTATTTT

abundance: .
len: 15
d_gene: .
j_gene: TRBJ2-2
v_gene: TRBV4-1
CDR3aa: CASSPRQVGAGELFF
CDR3nt: TGCGCCAGCAGCCCCAGACAGGTCGGGGCCGGGGAGCTGTTTTTT

abundance: .
len: 14
d_gene: TRBD1
j_gene: TRBJ2-1
v_gene: TRBV19
CDR3aa: CASSIQGAMGEQFF
CDR3nt: TGTGCCAGTAGTATACAGGGGGCGATGGGTGAGCAGTTCTTC

abundance: .
len: 15
d_gene: TRBD2
j_gene: TRBJ2-3
v_gene: TRBV2
CDR3aa: CASSDSGGGTDTQYF
CDR3nt: TGTGCCAGCAGTGATAGCGGGGGTGGTACAGATACGCAGTATTTT

abundance: .
len: 13
d_gene: .
j_gene: TRBJ2-7
v_gene: TRBV3-1/TRBV3-2
CDR3aa: CASSPTGTYEQYF
CDR3nt: TGTGCCAGCAGCCCTACAGGGACCTACGAGCAGTACTTC

abundance: .
len: 15
d_gene: .
j_gene: TRBJ1-4
v_gene: TRBV9
CDR3aa: CASSALQGEAEKLFF
CDR3nt: TGTGCCAGCAGCGCATTACAGGGCGAGGCTGAAAAACTGTTTTTT

abundance: .
len: 15
d_gene: .
j_gene: TRBJ1-4
v_gene: TRBV6-5
CDR3aa: CASSYGFNRGEKLFF
CDR3nt: TGTGCCAGCAGTTACGGGTTCAACCGGGGTGAAAAACTGTTTTTT

abundance: .
len: 15
d_gene: TRBD1
j_gene: TRBJ1-2
v_gene: TRBV7-6
CDR3aa: CASSLTGQDYYGYTF
CDR3nt: TGTGCCAGCAGCTTAACGGGACAGGATTACTATGGCTACACCTTC

abundance: .
len: 13
d_gene: TRBD2
j_gene: TRBJ2-1
v_gene: TRBV11-2
CDR3aa: CATSTGLLNEQFF
CDR3nt: TGTGCCACTTCAACGGGACTATTGAATGAGCAGTTCTTC

abundance: .
len: 17
d_gene: TRBD1
j_gene: TRBJ1-1
v_gene: TRBV19
CDR3aa: CASSSYRGRGGNTEAFF
CDR3nt: TGTGCCAGTAGTTCTTACAGGGGAAGAGGGGGGAATACTGAAGCTTTCTTT

abundance: .
len: 15
d_gene: TRBD1
j_gene: TRBJ1-2
v_gene: TRBV28
CDR3aa: CASSLSRGQGYGYTF
CDR3nt: TGTGCCAGCAGTTTAAGTAGGGGGCAGGGCTATGGCTACACCTTC

abundance: .
len: 12
d_gene: .
j_gene: TRBJ2-1
v_gene: TRBV10-2
CDR3aa: CASSVGGYEQFF
CDR3nt: TGCGCCAGCAGTGTTGGGGGCTACGAGCAGTTCTTC

abundance: .
len: 15
d_gene: TRBD1
j_gene: TRBJ1-2
v_gene: TRBV5-1
CDR3aa: CASSLEAGGGYGYTF
CDR3nt: TGCGCCAGCAGCTTGGAGGCAGGGGGCGGCTATGGCTACACCTTC

abundance: .
len: 18
d_gene: TRBD2
j_gene: TRBJ2-2
v_gene: TRBV4-2
CDR3aa: CASSQMVAGALNTGELFF
CDR3nt: TGTGCCAGCAGCCAAATGGTAGCGGGGGCTCTGAACACCGGGGAGCTGTTTTTT

abundance: .
len: 15
d_gene: .
j_gene: TRBJ1-6
v_gene: TRBV3-1/TRBV3-2
CDR3aa: CASSQGGGGNSPLHF
CDR3nt: TGTGCCAGCAGCCAAGGCGGGGGGGGGAATTCACCCCTCCACTTT

abundance: .
len: 13
d_gene: .
j_gene: TRBJ2-7
v_gene: TRBV4-3
CDR3aa: CASSQGGLREQYF
CDR3nt: TGCGCCAGCAGCCAAGGCGGATTAAGGGAGCAGTACTTC

abundance: .
len: 15
d_gene: .
j_gene: TRBJ1-1
v_gene: TRBV19
CDR3aa: CASDDMAGMNTEAFF
CDR3nt: TGTGCCAGTGACGACATGGCAGGGATGAACACTGAAGCTTTCTTT

abundance: .
len: 13
d_gene: .
j_gene: TRBJ2-7
v_gene: TRBV5-5
CDR3aa: CASSWGVSYEQYF
CDR3nt: TGTGCCAGCAGCTGGGGAGTATCCTACGAGCAGTACTTC

abundance: .
len: 12
d_gene: .
j_gene: TRBJ1-1
v_gene: TRBV29-1
CDR3aa: CSVARRGTEAFF
CDR3nt: TGCAGCGTTGCACGGAGGGGCACTGAAGCTTTCTTT

abundance: .
len: 16
d_gene: .
j_gene: TRBJ1-1
v_gene: TRBV27
CDR3aa: CASSLFGRVENTEAFF
CDR3nt: TGTGCCAGCAGTTTATTTGGGAGGGTGGAAAACACTGAAGCTTTCTTT

abundance: .
len: 12
d_gene: .
j_gene: TRBJ1-1
v_gene: TRBV12-3/TRBV12-4
CDR3aa: CASNLRGYEAFF
CDR3nt: TGTGCCAGCAATTTAAGGGGGTATGAAGCTTTCTTT

abundance: .
len: 14
d_gene: TRBD1
j_gene: TRBJ1-2
v_gene: TRBV4-1
CDR3aa: CASSQGGDRDGYTF
CDR3nt: TGCGCCAGCAGCCAAGGCGGGGACAGGGATGGCTACACCTTC

abundance: .
len: 15
d_gene: .
j_gene: TRBJ1-6
v_gene: TRBV4-1
CDR3aa: CASSQLQGSGSPLHF
CDR3nt: TGCGCCAGCAGCCAACTTCAGGGGTCGGGTTCACCCCTCCACTTT

abundance: .
len: 17
d_gene: TRBD1
j_gene: TRBJ1-5
v_gene: TRBV7-8
CDR3aa: CASSLEFGQGGNQPQHF
CDR3nt: TGTGCCAGCAGCTTAGAGTTTGGACAGGGGGGTAATCAGCCCCAGCATTTT

abundance: once
len: 15
d_gene: .
j_gene: TRBJ2-3
v_gene: TRBV3-1/TRBV3-2
CDR3aa: CASSHTGIRGDTQYF
CDR3nt: TGTGCCAGCAGCCATACCGGGATCAGGGGAGATACGCAGTATTTT

abundance: .
len: 16
d_gene: .
j_gene: TRBJ1-6
v_gene: TRBV2
CDR3aa: CASSALQGLGNSPLHF
CDR3nt: TGTGCCAGCAGTGCTTTGCAGGGACTGGGCAATTCACCCCTCCACTTT

abundance: .
len: 17
d_gene: TRBD2
j_gene: TRBJ2-3
v_gene: TRBV28
CDR3aa: CASSSALSGGGFNTQYF
CDR3nt: TGTGCCAGCAGTTCCGCTCTGAGCGGGGGGGGCTTTAATACGCAGTATTTT

abundance: once
len: 14
d_gene: TRBD2
j_gene: TRBJ2-7
v_gene: TRBV9
CDR3aa: CASSPRTSRDEQYF
CDR3nt: TGTGCCAGCAGCCCCCGGACTAGCCGCGACGAGCAGTACTTC

abundance: .
len: 17
d_gene: .
j_gene: TRBJ2-1
v_gene: TRBV4-3
CDR3aa: CASSQDSPYSGYNEQFF
CDR3nt: TGCGCCAGCAGCCAAGATAGTCCTTACAGCGGCTACAATGAGCAGTTCTTC

abundance: once
len: 18
d_gene: .
j_gene: TRBJ2-3
v_gene: TRBV4-1
CDR3aa: CASSQPLTSRIATDTQYF
CDR3nt: TGCGCCAGCAGCCAACCTCTTACTAGCCGGATCGCCACAGATACGCAGTATTTT

abundance: .
len: 14
d_gene: TRBD1
j_gene: TRBJ1-2
v_gene: TRBV27
CDR3aa: CASSSGGQVYGYTF
CDR3nt: TGTGCCAGCAGTTCAGGGGGACAGGTCTATGGCTACACCTTC

abundance: once
len: 16
d_gene: TRBD1
j_gene: TRBJ1-5
v_gene: TRBV7-2
CDR3aa: CASSGRDRESNQPQHF
CDR3nt: TGTGCCAGCAGCGGAAGGGACAGGGAAAGCAATCAGCCCCAGCATTTT

abundance: .
len: 20
d_gene: TRBD2
j_gene: TRBJ2-1
v_gene: TRBV14
CDR3aa: CASSQVICPVAGNTYNEQFF
CDR3nt: TGTGCCAGCAGCCAAGTTATTTGCCCGGTAGCGGGGAATACCTACAATGAGCAGTTCTTC